This T cell receptor (beta chain) was sequenced during a study of OX40 agonist ivuxolimab in advanced cancers. A note on the overall study: Ivuxolimab, which targeted the costimulatory receptor OX40 (CD134), was an agonistic, fully human IgG2 monoclonal antibody. Intravenous ivuxolimab was administered to patients every 2 weeks at six dose levels: 0.01, 0.1, 0.3, 1.5, 3 and 10 mg/kg. Of the roughly 51 dose-escalation patients, hepatocellular carcinoma was present in roughly 19, melanoma in some 15, renal cell carcinoma in 9 and head and neck cancer in 9. In the dose-escalation cohort, 65% to 85% of patients were male, and the mean age was 60 years with a range of roughly 23 to 79. Prior anti-PD-1, anti-PD-L1 or anti-CTLA-4 therapy was permitted, and checkpoint inhibitors had been received by approximately 39% of dose-escalation patients. Partial responses were achieved by three dose-escalation patients, of whom one had hepatocellular carcinoma and two had cutaneous melanoma. The point of sequencing TCRbeta in the periphery was to test whether ivuxolimab changed TCR sequence diversity and drove clonal T-cell expansion. The paper reports the monotherapy dose-escalation portion (N of about 47 patients) of the phase I ivuxolimab trial.

Note on this clone: Its antigen remains unidentified. Base qualities are not provided; no much larger clone lies one nucleotide away.

CDR1 SGHNT and CDR2 YYREEE were looked up in the germline V gene (reference sequence). The cysteine opens and the phenylalanine closes a CDR3 of 12 amino acids. The retained sequence is limited to the CDR3, 36 bases, with the frame set at the first base. V loses 4 bases of germline sequence and J loses 7 bases, and the interval between the two ends is 11 bases. The trial excluded patients who had a history of autoimmune disease or were on systemic immunosuppression. Peripheral blood for TCR sequencing was collected from all dose cohorts at baseline, on cycle 4 day 1, and on cycle 7 day 1. Samples were obtained from an open-label, multicenter, first-in-human phase I dose-escalation trial of ivuxolimab. Adults with locally advanced or metastatic melanoma, renal cell, hepatocellular, or head and neck squamous cell carcinoma were enrolled in the trial. Before TCR sequencing, CD4+ T cells and CD8+ T cells from peripheral blood were sorted into separate populations.

To sequence the TCRbeta CDR3 region, genomic DNA was isolated from the sorted cells. The immunoSEQ Assay was used to sequence the TCRbeta CDR3 regions. Sourced from immuneACCESS, this table was stored by TCRdb with only in-frame sequences that have V and J called. A share of the clones is absent; for the studies checked, an unresolved V gene accounts for under half, and the remainder has no known explanation. Within this sample are 65,000 to 95,000 clones, with about 86% of them counted one time only. 0.76% of the sample is taken by the ten largest. Overall results and qualifications from the work: At doses from 0.1 to 3.0 mg/kg, clonal expansion was seen in both CD4+ and CD8+ blood T cells between baseline and week 6. After ivuxolimab, more expanded clones were found on average in CD8+ T cells than in CD4+ T cells. The antigen specificity of the peripheral T cells that underwent clonal expansion was not determined. In partial responders in the 0.1-3.0 mg/kg groups, normalized peripheral clonal expansion was found to be among the lowest, especially among CD8+ T cells. Low levels of normalized T-cell clonal expansion were also seen in some nonresponding patients.

The source material was CD4+ or CD8+ T cells sorted from blood, sampled in a trial of the OX40 agonist ivuxolimab. The chain is assembled from TRBV5-4 and TRBJ1-2; TRBD1 might be the D gene, on 5 matching bases. The receptor's source is an adult with an advanced solid tumor such as melanoma, head and neck, liver or kidney cancer. The CDR3 is CASSLTGGGYTF. At the DNA level, the sequence is TGTGCCAGCAGCCTTACCGGGGGTGGCTACACCTTC.